This TCR beta chain was profiled in a study of human T cells and chemical hapten exposure. As for the study in general: Per-sample TCR yields varied mainly from small pooled library volume differences. Regarding the study as a whole: Sensitizing to DPC left TCRs with a frequency above 1 in 1000 unaltered.

V lost 0 bases to trimming and J lost 2 bases; unmatched junction nucleotides: 5. From germline, CDR1 is LGHDT and CDR2 YNNKEL (reference sequence). This CDR3 comprises 16 residues. During construction of the library, unique molecular identifiers were attached to individual cDNA molecules for quantitative, reproducible TCR counting. MiXCR was run by TCRdb on the RACE reads, yielding one entry per CDR3 protein. The sample has more than 300,000 distinct CDR3 sequences, approximately 5.1% seen once; the top ten hold about 2.5%. In its sample, this clonotype was seen many times. The antigen remains undetermined. The time point here: pre-sensitization, week 0. Stated treatment: therapeutic diphenylcyclopropenone sensitization with weekly scalp DPC.

This receptor was obtained from a woman aged 50 to 60 with alopecia areata. Some clones in this sample may be carry-over from other donors' samples. V is TRBV3-1 and J is TRBJ2-7; 9 bases align to TRBD1. The source was whole blood, collected in connection with sensitization to the hapten diphenylcyclopropenone (DPC). The CDR3 spells CASSQEGQGPPYEQYF. Written as DNA, the CDR3 is TGTGCCAGCAGCCAAGAGGGACAGGGACCCCCCTACGAGCAGTACTTC.